This is a list of T cell receptor beta chains from one sample in a study of control samples from healthy donors and cancer patients. The data were produced by immunoSEQ multiplex PCR, yet TCRdb's version contains in-frame clones alone and is incomplete. The sample records under 30,000 clones, 85% being singletons. Sequences were obtained from PBMCs. The receptors were sampled from a woman aged 60 to 75 with head and neck cancer. CDR3s include the opening cysteine and the closing phenylalanine or tryptophan. The order of the fields is V gene, J gene, D gene, clone size, CDR3 protein, CDR3 DNA. A D gene is named only where the DNA matches it firmly. Only part of the rows carry a size: once, few, many, or a class if the clone is expanded.

TRBV6-6	TRBJ2-2	TRBD1	NA	CASSPSPGTGENTGELFF	TGTGCCAGCAGTCCCTCACCCGGGACAGGGGAGAACACCGGGGAGCTGTTTTTT
TRBV2	TRBJ1-2	NA	once	CASSRRGGGNGYTF	TGTGCCAGCAGCCGACGGGGCGGAGGTAATGGCTACACCTTC
TRBV11-3	TRBJ2-7	NA	NA	CASSPRKYEQYF	TGTGCCAGCAGCCCCAGAAAGTACGAGCAGTACTTC
TRBV3-1/TRBV3-2	TRBJ2-1	TRBD1	NA	CASSHLPGTGDNEQFF	TGTGCCAGCAGCCACTTACCCGGGACAGGGGACAATGAGCAGTTCTTC
TRBV3-1/TRBV3-2	TRBJ1-3	NA	once	CASSLVGPTGGNTIYF	TGTGCCAGCAGTCTCGTAGGCCCTACGGGCGGAAACACCATATATTTT
TRBV6-2/TRBV6-3	TRBJ2-2	NA	NA	CASSDSWAGELFF	TGTGCCAGCAGTGATAGCTGGGCCGGGGAGCTGTTTTTT
TRBV7-8	TRBJ1-1	NA	few	CASSLASGSTEAFF	TGTGCCAGCAGCTTAGCGTCGGGGTCCACTGAAGCTTTCTTT
TRBV4-1	TRBJ1-2	NA	once	CASSQGYGEGGYTF	TGCGCCAGCAGCCAAGGTTACGGGGAGGGTGGCTACACCTTC
TRBV7-9	TRBJ2-2	NA	NA	CASSPTGFATGELFF	TGTGCCAGCAGCCCCACAGGGTTTGCGACCGGGGAGCTGTTTTTT
TRBV4-2	TRBJ2-5	NA	NA	CASSQAQHQETQYF	TGTGCCAGCAGCCAAGCCCAGCACCAAGAGACCCAGTACTTC
TRBV11-2	TRBJ2-3	TRBD2	NA	CASSLTSGGHGEDTQYF	TGTGCCAGCAGCTTAACTAGCGGGGGGCATGGAGAAGATACGCAGTATTTT
TRBV14	TRBJ2-7	NA	NA	CASSLNNYEQYF	TGTGCCAGCAGCCTCAACAACTACGAGCAGTACTTC
TRBV19	TRBJ1-5	NA	NA	CASRGTRGRGYNQPQHF	TGTGCCAGTCGGGGCACTCGGGGCAGGGGTTATAATCAGCCCCAGCATTTT
TRBV5-1	TRBJ1-1	NA	NA	CASSLMGSGTEAFF	TGCGCCAGCAGCTTGATGGGATCTGGGACTGAAGCTTTCTTT
TRBV29-1	TRBJ1-3	TRBD1	NA	CSVRQGEAGNTIYF	TGCAGCGTAAGACAGGGAGAAGCTGGAAACACCATATATTTT
TRBV7-9	TRBJ2-1	NA	few	CASSLDMNEQFF	TGTGCCAGCAGCTTAGACATGAACGAGCAGTTCTTC
TRBV7-2	TRBJ2-5	NA	NA	CASSPRAGETQYF	TGTGCCAGCAGCCCCAGGGCGGGGGAGACCCAGTACTTC
TRBV5-1	TRBJ1-1	TRBD1	NA	CASQRDTGVNTEAFF	TGCGCCAGCCAACGGGATACAGGGGTGAACACTGAAGCTTTCTTT